One sample yielded the 21 T cell receptor beta chains listed below, sequenced in a study of molecular identifiers for immune sequencing clone quantification. Via MiXCR, TCRdb re-called the PCR reads, giving one row per CDR3 protein. Of 300,000 to 350,000 distinct CDR3 sequences in the sample, around 21% are singletons; the top ten hold roughly 0.86%. Sequencing used naive CD8+ T cells from blood, with Jurkat cell RNA spiked in. Subset described: FACS-sorted CD8+CD4-CCR7+CD45RA+ naive T cells. The source is a human donor in good health. Some libraries in this study had Jurkat cell RNA spiked in.

This clonotype was seen repeatedly, ten times or more. This rearrangement joins TRBV7-2 to TRBJ2-7; D is uncertain. There are 14 residues in the CDR3. From germline, CDR1 is SGHTA and CDR2 FQGNSA. Trimming shortened V by 1 base and J by 2 bases, and 9 bases separated the two germline ends. CDR3 residues: CASSLGVAPYEQYF. The CDR3 DNA sequence: TGTGCCAGCAGCTTAGGAGTAGCTCCCTACGAGCAGTACTTC. The entire variable domain, with the rest obtained from reference TRBV7-2 and TRBJ2-7, is as follows: GAGVSQSPSNKVTEKGKDVELRCDPISGHTALYWYRQSLGQGLEFLIYFQGNSAPDKSGLPSDRFSAERTGGSVSTLTIQRTQQEDSAVYLCASSLGVAPYEQYFGPGTRLTVT.

Notes on this clonotype: This may come from a read error, since a much larger clone is one base off. A read error is likely, as this CDR3 ends without the conserved phenylalanine or tryptophan. This chain links TRBV6-5 with TRBJ2-5, with 13 bases that match TRBD2. Germline V gene sequence: CDR1 MNHEY, CDR2 SVGAGI. The V and J ends lost 8 bases and 0 bases, in that order; junction bases with no gene match: 3. The CDR3 has 15 residues. The DNA for the CDR3 is TGTGCCAGCGGACTAGCGGGAGCTCACCAAGAGACCCAGTACTCC. This translates into CASGLAGAHQETQYS.

This clonotype showed up many times. The rearrangement uses TRBV12-3 or TRBV12-4 and TRBJ2-4, with a possible D match to TRBD1 (8 bases). The V gene lost 5 bases and the J gene lost 13 bases, with 24 bases spanning the gap. The CDR3 is 15 residues long. The CDR3 bases are TGTGCCAGCAGTCCTTCAGGGGGCGGGGGTGGAGGCCAGTACTTC. Encoded protein: CASSPSGGGGGGQYF.

Of note for this clonotype: A read error may account for a junction end that differs from germline. In nucleotides, the CDR3 is TGTGCCAGCAGGGTTGATAGAACCCGGGCGCACTTC. This codes for CASRVDRTRAHF. V is TRBV12-3 or TRBV12-4 and J is TRBJ2-7; D uncertain. The CDR3 is 12 amino acids.

In this sample, this clonotype turned up many times. This sequence joins TRBV20-1 and TRBJ2-4; D is unclear. With 0 bases removed from V and 7 bases from J, the gap between germline ends came to 7 bases. CDR1 is DFQATT, CDR2 SNEGSKA, per germline (reference sequence). The CDR3 contains 12 residues. The CDR3 nucleotides read TGCAGTGCTAGAGAAACCGCTAACATTCAGTACTTC. It translates to CSARETANIQYF.

Worth noting for this clonotype: This sequence may be a read error, since a much larger clone differs from it by one base. The chain has TRBV20-1 and TRBJ2-7; 12 nucleotides match TRBD2. CDR1 and CDR2 from the germline V gene are DFQATT and SNEGSKA (reference sequence). J gave up 5 bases and V 0 bases, and 5 bases lay outside the gene matches. CDR3 length: 15 amino acids. CDR3 DNA sequence: TGCAGTGCTAGAGATCTAGCGGGAGGGCCCCACGAGCAGTACTTC. Protein product: CSARDLAGGPHEQYF.

This clonotype showed up many times. The chain carries TRBV28 and TRBJ1-1; the match to TRBD1 covers 7 bases. CDR1 and CDR2 from the germline V gene are MDHEN and SYDVKM. This CDR3 is built from 14 residues. V lost 7 bases to trimming and J lost 1 base; unmatched junction nucleotides: 6. CDR3 in amino acids: CASNHRGSNTEAFF. The CDR3, as DNA: TGTGCCAGCAATCACAGGGGATCGAACACTGAAGCTTTCTTT. The variable domain in full, with the rest retrieved from reference TRBV28 and TRBJ1-1, is DVKVTQSSRYLVKRTGEKVFLECVQDMDHENMFWYRQDPGLGLRLIYFSYDVKMKEKGDIPEGYSVSREKKERFSLILESASTNQTSMYLCASNHRGSNTEAFFGQGTRLTVV.

This clonotype was seen ten or more times. This rearrangement joins TRBV7-9 to TRBJ2-5, with 7 bases that match TRBD2. CDR1 is SEHNR and CDR2 is FQNEAQ in the germline V gene (reference sequence). With 4 bases clipped from V and 2 bases from J, the junction kept 7 bases outside the gene matches. The CDR3 totals 15 residues. The CDR3 sequence is CASSSRREIQETQYF. The CDR3, as DNA: TGTGCCAGCAGCTCACGGCGGGAGATACAAGAGACCCAGTACTTC.

Notes on this clonotype: Relative to the germline gene, one junction end is altered; a read error may explain this. In DNA form, the CDR3 reads TGTACCAGCAGCGTAGCAGTGTACAATGAGCAGTTCTTC. This gives the protein CTSSVAVYNEQFF. The chain links TRBV9 to TRBJ2-1; D unclear. The germline gives CDR1 SGDLS, CDR2 YYNGEE. The CDR3 spans 13 residues.

At least ten counts were recorded for this clonotype. This chain links TRBV7-2 with TRBJ1-3; no firm D call. V shed 2 bases and J shed 0 bases, with 8 bases lying between them. From germline, CDR1 is SGHTA and CDR2 FQGNSA. The CDR3 covers 15 residues. CDR3 amino acids: CASSLFQPSGNTIYF. DNA of the CDR3: TGTGCCAGCAGCTTATTCCAGCCCTCTGGAAACACCATATATTTT.

As concerns this clonotype: One end of the junction fails to match germline, which may point to a read error. This chain connects TRBV4-1 to TRBJ2-7; D is unresolved. This CDR3 is built from 13 residues. Germline loops: CDR1 MGHRA, CDR2 YSYEKL. In DNA form, the CDR3 reads TGCGCCGGCAGCCAAGTCGGTGGAGACGAGCAGTACTTC. Translated, it gives CAGSQVGGDEQYF.

This clonotype was observed a handful of times. A much larger clone is a single base away; this may be a read error. The gene calls are TRBV5-3 and TRBJ2-5; tentatively, D is TRBD2 (5 bases). TRBV5-3 is designated an ORF whose function remains uncertain. The CDR3 sequence is 13 residues long. The V end lost 8 bases, the J end lost 2 bases, and 13 bases lay between the germline ends. The chain's CDR3 is CASRGGAQETQYF. DNA for the CDR3: TGTGCCAGCAGAGGAGGCGCACAAGAGACCCAGTACTTC.

Comment on this clonotype: The junction shows a germline mismatch at one end, possibly a read error. V usage is TRBV6-6 and J usage is TRBJ2-2, with TRBD1 identical over 7 bases. Germline CDR1 and CDR2: MNHNY and SVGAGI (reference sequence). The CDR3 has 10 residues. CDR3 nucleotides: TGTGCCTGCAGGGGGGGGGAGCTGTTTTTT. The encoded protein is CACRGGELFF.

A remark on this clonotype: Possible read error: a much larger clone is one base away. The J gene is TRBJ2-5, the V gene TRBV13; 8 positions match TRBD1. This CDR3 is 13 amino acids long. Germline V CDR1 and CDR2: PRHDT, FYEKMQ (reference sequence). After removal of 5 bases from V and 9 bases from J, the junction contained 8 bases not matched to a gene. CDR3 protein: CASSQDRGESQYF. In DNA form, the CDR3 reads TGTGCCAGCAGCCAAGACAGGGGTGAGTCCCAGTACTTC.

This chain joins TRBV20-1 and TRBJ2-2, with D uncertain. Deletions cut 1 base from V and 6 bases from J, with 12 bases between. The CDR3 runs 14 residues. Germline CDR1 reads DFQATT; CDR2 reads SNEGSKA (reference sequence). This CDR3 reads CSARGGIRAGELFF. CDR3 coding DNA: TGCAGTGCTAGAGGGGGAATTCGGGCCGGGGAGCTGTTTTTT.

Many counts were recorded for this clonotype. The rearrangement joins TRBV2 to TRBJ2-6; 10 bases are shared with TRBD1. The CDR3 has 18 amino acids. Germline trimming cut 5 bases from V and 2 bases from J; bases unmatched to any gene: 9. Germline V gives CDR1 SNHLY, CDR2 FYNNEI. This CDR3 reads CASSTQDRGITGANVLTF. CDR3 nucleotide sequence: TGTGCCAGCAGTACTCAGGACAGGGGGATCACTGGGGCCAACGTCCTGACTTTC.

There are many counts of this clonotype. V and J are TRBV19 and TRBJ2-7; the match to TRBD1 covers 7 bases. CDR1 is LNHDA and CDR2 is SQIVND in the germline V gene (reference sequence). This CDR3 has 14 residues. Unmatched junction bases numbered 5, after V lost 5 bases and J lost 1 base. The DNA of the CDR3 is TGTGCCAGTAGTCCGTCGACAGGGTCCTACGAGCAGTACTTC. This encodes CASSPSTGSYEQYF.

This clonotype was counted many times. V usage is TRBV6-6 and J usage is TRBJ2-1; no clear D. Germline loops: CDR1 MNHNY, CDR2 SVGAGI (reference sequence). V lost 0 bases and J lost 2, with 8 bases in between. The CDR3 has 15 residues. The DNA of the CDR3 is TGTGCCAGCAGTTACTCAAGTGATACCTACAATGAGCAGTTCTTC. It codes for CASSYSSDTYNEQFF.

J is TRBJ2-7 and V is TRBV27; 8 positions agree with TRBD1. CDR1 and CDR2 (germline): MNHEY, SMNVEV (reference sequence). The CDR3 covers 14 residues. V was clipped by 10 bases and J by 5 bases; unmatched bases: 13. CDR3 in DNA: TGTGCCAACAGCCCCAGGGACAGGAGGCACGAGCAGTACTTC. This gives the protein CANSPRDRRHEQYF.

About this clonotype itself: The missing conserved phenylalanine or tryptophan at the end of this CDR3 makes a read error likely. The chain has TRBV13 and TRBJ2-3; TRBD2 aligns across 8 bases. Trimming cost V 1 base and J 0 bases; bases outside gene matches: 6. This CDR3 is 17 amino acids long. Germline CDR1 and CDR2: PRHDT and FYEKMQ (reference sequence). CDR3 protein: CASSLVLAGSSTDTQYL. DNA of the CDR3: TGTGCCAGCAGCTTAGTATTAGCGGGGTCTAGCACAGATACGCAGTATTTA.

This clonotype has only one observation. It may be a read error: a sequence one base away is much more abundant. The chain employs TRBV5-1 and TRBJ1-2, with D uncertain. The CDR3 runs 14 residues. Per germline, CDR1 SGHRS and CDR2 YFSETQ. CDR3 sequence (DNA): TGCGCCAGCGGCTTGGGTCCCGAGAACTATGGCTACACCTTC. This gives the protein CASGLGPENYGYTF.